Following are 28 T cell receptor beta chains from one sample sequenced in a study of cytomegalovirus exposure and HLA in healthy donors. PCR was performed using 60 Vbeta and 13 Jbeta primers. TCRdb's table, derived via immunoSEQ multiplex PCR, lists solely in-frame clones and lacks some. This table holds 65,000 to 85,000 clones, 86% found once. The sequenced material came from PBMCs. Every receptor here comes from a woman aged 25 to 39 in good health and CMV-seronegative.

V gene TRBV30 combines with J gene TRBJ2-5, with 12 bases that match TRBD2. The germline V gene encodes CDR1 GTSNPN and CDR2 SVGIG (reference sequence). Trimming cost V 2 bases and J 7 bases; bases outside gene matches: 5. This CDR3 region has 14 residues. CDR3 DNA: TGTGCCTGGAGTCCGACGACTAGCGGGGGGACCCAGTACTTC. Protein sequence: CAWSPTTSGGTQYF.

The chain couples TRBV5-4 to TRBJ1-1, with 7 bases identical to TRBD1. In germline, CDR1 is SGHNT, CDR2 YYREEE (reference sequence). The CDR3 totals 16 residues. The ends lost 2 bases at V and 8 bases at J; junction bases unmatched: 15. CDR3: CASSLPGQEGRPEAFF. The CDR3 region has the DNA TGTGCCAGCAGCTTACCTGGACAGGAAGGAAGACCCGAAGCTTTCTTT. The whole variable domain, filled in from reference TRBV5-4 and TRBJ1-1, reads ETGVTQSPTHLIKTRGQQVTLRCSSQSGHNTVSWYQQALGQGPQFIFQYYREEENGRGNFPPRFSGLQFPNYSSELNVNALELDDSALYLCASSLPGQEGRPEAFFGQGTRLTVV.

This sequence joins TRBV15 and TRBJ1-2, with D possibly being TRBD1 (5 bases). Germline V lookup: CDR1 LNHNV, CDR2 YYDKDF (reference sequence). Trimming took 5 bases from V and 6 from J, leaving 16 bases between them. This CDR3 spans 14 amino acids. CDR3 bases: TGTGCCACCAGCCGACACCCAGGGAAGGATGGCTACACCTTC. Amino acids: CATSRHPGKDGYTF.

The chain combines TRBV9 with TRBJ2-5; 9 nucleotides align to TRBD1. CDR1 and CDR2 (germline): SGDLS, YYNGEE. The CDR3 loop spans 14 amino acids. Trimming at V came to 3 bases and at J to 5 bases, leaving 5 bases not matched to a gene. The CDR3 nucleotides are TGTGCCAGCAGCGAAGGGACAGGGCGGGAGACCCAGTACTTC. It translates to CASSEGTGRETQYF.

V and J are TRBV30 and TRBJ1-1; no reliable D call. V was cut by 4 bases and J by 6 bases, with 12 bases left in between. The V gene's germline CDR1 is GTSNPN and CDR2 SVGIG (reference sequence). The CDR3 extends over 12 amino acids. The CDR3 coding sequence is TGTGCCTGGACCCTAGGAGGCCCTGAAGCTTTCTTT. Translation gives CAWTLGGPEAFF.

The rearrangement uses TRBV18 and TRBJ2-7; no clear D gene. The CDR3 contains 17 residues. The germline gives CDR1 KGHSH, CDR2 LQKENI. Trimming shortened V by 0 bases and J by 0 bases, and 15 bases separated the two germline ends. The CDR3 protein is CASSPPQAPRSSYEQYF. DNA for the CDR3: TGTGCCAGCTCACCACCGCAGGCCCCCCGTAGCTCCTACGAGCAGTACTTC.

CDR3: CASSVDRGGYGYTF. CDR3 in DNA: TGTGCCAGCAGTGTGGACAGGGGTGGCTATGGCTACACCTTC. The rearrangement uses TRBV2 and TRBJ1-2; TRBD1 matches 9 bases. The CDR3 covers 14 residues. Germline CDR1 and CDR2: SNHLY and FYNNEI. V shed 4 bases and J 4 bases; nucleotides not matched to a gene: 4.

In its sample, this clone was seen a few times. The V and J genes are TRBV5-5 and TRBJ1-1, with D perhaps TRBD1 (5 bases). V was trimmed by 2 bases and J by 3 bases, leaving 8 bases between them. The CDR3 has 13 residues. From germline, CDR1 is SGHKS and CDR2 YYEKEE (reference sequence). CDR3 sequence: CASSFAGDTEAFF. The CDR3 DNA sequence: TGTGCCAGCAGCTTTGCGGGGGACACTGAAGCTTTCTTT.

V gene TRBV2 combines with J gene TRBJ2-3; 7 bases align to TRBD1. V lost 5 bases and J lost 0; bases outside the gene matches: 8. This CDR3 is built from 16 residues. Germline loops: CDR1 SNHLY, CDR2 FYNNEI. Written as DNA, the CDR3 is TGTGCCAGCAGTCTAGCAGGGGACAGTAGCACAGATACGCAGTATTTT. Translating gives CASSLAGDSSTDTQYF.

The J gene is TRBJ2-7, the V gene TRBV19; 8 nucleotides align to TRBD2. CDR3 size: 16 residues. Trimming removed 3 bases from V and 0 bases from J; junction bases left unmatched: 7. Germline lookup yields CDR1 LNHDA and CDR2 SQIVND (reference sequence). The CDR3 is CASSMTSASSSYEQYF. The CDR3 DNA is TGTGCCAGTAGTATGACTAGCGCGAGTAGCTCCTACGAGCAGTACTTC.

The V and J genes are TRBV7-2 and TRBJ1-1, with TRBD1 matching 8 bases. V lost 1 base to trimming and J lost 1 base; unmatched junction nucleotides: 2. The V gene's germline CDR1 is SGHTA and CDR2 FQGNSA. The CDR3 has 15 amino acids. Here the CDR3 reads CASSLGDRRNTEAFF. The CDR3 coding sequence is TGTGCCAGCAGCTTAGGGGACAGGAGGAACACTGAAGCTTTCTTT.

The sample holds a few counts of this clone. V and J are TRBV10-3 and TRBJ2-1; D is perhaps TRBD2 (6 bases). The CDR3 is 12 residues long. CDR1 is ENHRY and CDR2 is SYGVKD in the germline V gene. Trimming cost V 2 bases and J 8 bases, with 7 bases left between them. The DNA of the CDR3 is TGTGCCATCAGTGAGGCTAGCGATGAGCAGTTCTTC. It specifies CAISEASDEQFF.

The chain recombines TRBV5-1 with TRBJ2-6, with 10 bases fitting TRBD1. This CDR3 comprises 16 residues. Germline CDR1 SGHRS, CDR2 YFSETQ. The trim removed 0 bases at V and 12 bases at J, leaving 9 bases unmatched. CDR3 protein: CASSLALTGTGVVLTF. CDR3 nucleotides: TGCGCCAGCAGCTTGGCTCTTACCGGGACAGGGGTCGTCCTGACTTTC. Using reference TRBV5-1 and TRBJ2-6 for the parts outside the CDR3, the full variable domain is KAGVTQTPRYLIKTRGQQVTLSCSPISGHRSVSWYQQTPGQGLQFLFEYFSETQRNKGNFPGRFSGRQFSNSRSEMNVSTLELGDSALYLCASSLALTGTGVVLTFGAGSRLTVL.

This clone was seen a few times. The chain employs TRBV28 and TRBJ1-1; D not resolved. V lost 5 bases and J lost 10, with 20 bases in between. The CDR3 has 14 amino acids. CDR1 and CDR2 (germline): MDHEN, SYDVKM. CDR3 in DNA: TGTGCCAGCAGTGGCGGACTCACTTTTCGGGGAGCTTTCTTT. Its protein product is CASSGGLTFRGAFF.

V is TRBV7-2 and J is TRBJ1-6, with D maybe TRBD1 (6 bases). Germline CDR1 SGHTA, CDR2 FQGNSA. The ends were cut back, 1 base at V and 7 bases at J, with 11 bases in the middle. This CDR3 is built from 15 residues. The CDR3 DNA sequence: TGTGCCAGCAGCTTAGTGGCAGGGGTCAATTCACCCCTCCACTTT. Protein product: CASSLVAGVNSPLHF. The variable domain in full, completed from reference TRBV7-2 and TRBJ1-6, reads GAGVSQSPSNKVTEKGKDVELRCDPISGHTALYWYRQSLGQGLEFLIYFQGNSAPDKSGLPSDRFSAERTGGSVSTLTIQRTQQEDSAVYLCASSLVAGVNSPLHFGNGTRLTVT.

V is TRBV5-1 and J is TRBJ1-1; D is possibly TRBD1 (5 bases). In germline, CDR1 is SGHRS, CDR2 YFSETQ. V shed 0 bases and J shed 7 bases, with 10 bases lying between them. The CDR3 runs to 13 residues. The CDR3 protein is CASSLAPGLEAFF. CDR3 in DNA: TGCGCCAGCAGCTTGGCACCGGGACTTGAAGCTTTCTTT. Filled out from reference TRBV5-1 and TRBJ1-1, the complete variable domain reads KAGVTQTPRYLIKTRGQQVTLSCSPISGHRSVSWYQQTPGQGLQFLFEYFSETQRNKGNFPGRFSGRQFSNSRSEMNVSTLELGDSALYLCASSLAPGLEAFFGQGTRLTVV.

The gene calls are TRBV7-9 and TRBJ2-1; TRBD2 agrees at 14 bases. In germline, CDR1 is SEHNR, CDR2 FQNEAQ (reference sequence). The V segment lost 5 bases and the J segment 7 bases; nucleotides outside the gene matches: 10. The CDR3 has 17 amino acids. CDR3 nucleotides: TGTGCCAGCAGCCCGCGCGGGACTAGCGGGAGTAGGAATGAGCAGTTCTTC. Translation: CASSPRGTSGSRNEQFF.

This chain uses TRBV6-4 with TRBJ2-7, with 9 positions matching TRBD1. CDR3 size: 14 residues. V lost 3 bases to trimming and J lost 2 bases; unmatched junction nucleotides: 2. Germline V lookup: CDR1 MRHNA, CDR2 SNTAGT. The CDR3 bases are TGTGCCAGCAGTGAAAACAGGGGGCCCTACGAGCAGTACTTC. It yields the protein CASSENRGPYEQYF.

V and J are TRBV5-4 and TRBJ2-5; 9 bases are a match to TRBD2. Matching the DNA end better, TRBJ2-7 makes the J call doubtful. CDR1 and CDR2 (germline): SGHNT, YYREEE (reference sequence). The CDR3 extends over 15 amino acids. The CDR3 loop is CASSLGSREGYEQYF. CDR3 nucleotide sequence: TGTGCCAGCAGCTTGGGTTCGCGGGAGGGTTACGAGCAGTACTTC.

There are a few counts of this clone. J is TRBJ1-1 and V is TRBV7-2; 7 bases fit TRBD1. The CDR3 loop spans 12 amino acids. The V and J ends lost 5 bases and 10 bases, in that order; junction bases with no gene match: 7. Per germline, CDR1 SGHTA and CDR2 FQGNSA. CDR3 protein: CASSIDRVGAFF. For the CDR3, the DNA is TGTGCCAGCAGCATAGACAGGGTTGGAGCTTTCTTT. The whole variable domain, filled in from reference TRBV7-2 and TRBJ1-1, reads GAGVSQSPSNKVTEKGKDVELRCDPISGHTALYWYRQSLGQGLEFLIYFQGNSAPDKSGLPSDRFSAERTGGSVSTLTIQRTQQEDSAVYLCASSIDRVGAFFGQGTRLTVV.

The V call is TRBV18, the J call TRBJ2-7; D perhaps matches TRBD2 (6 bases). This CDR3 comprises 14 residues. The V gene's germline CDR1 is KGHSH and CDR2 LQKENI. V lost 8 bases to trimming and J lost 2 bases, with 16 bases between them. CDR3 sequence: CASRGDSGPYEQYF. The DNA for the CDR3 is TGTGCCAGCCGCGGGGATAGCGGCCCCTACGAGCAGTACTTC.

The rearrangement uses TRBV9 and TRBJ1-1; 8 bases match TRBD1. Germline CDR1 reads SGDLS; CDR2 reads YYNGEE. CDR3 size: 15 residues. V was clipped by 6 bases and J by 5 bases; unmatched bases: 12. The CDR3: CASTSTGAGRTEAFF. The CDR3 region has the DNA TGTGCCAGCACCTCGACAGGGGCCGGGAGGACTGAAGCTTTCTTT.

CDR3 sequence: CASSLSFPGQGYEQYF. In nucleotides, the CDR3 is TGTGCCAGCAGTTTATCTTTCCCGGGACAGGGCTACGAGCAGTACTTC. This rearrangement joins TRBV27 to TRBJ2-5, with 9 bases fitting TRBD1. The last part of the DNA fits TRBJ2-7 better; the J call may be wrong. Germline assignment: CDR1 MNHEY and CDR2 SMNVEV (reference sequence). CDR3 length: 16 residues.

The gene calls are TRBV28 and TRBJ2-2, with D perhaps matching TRBD1 (5 bases). Germline lookup yields CDR1 MDHEN and CDR2 SYDVKM. V was trimmed by 7 bases and J by 3 bases, leaving 9 bases between them. This CDR3 spans 13 amino acids. The CDR3 DNA follows: TGTGCCAGCAAGGACACCCACACCGGGGAGCTGTTTTTT. Translated, it gives CASKDTHTGELFF.

The chain employs TRBV7-2 and TRBJ2-2, with 7 bases matching TRBD2. J was trimmed by 0 bases and V by 0 bases; bases with no gene match: 7. The CDR3 is made up of 18 amino acids. Germline loops: CDR1 SGHTA, CDR2 FQGNSA. The CDR3 DNA reads as TGTGCCAGCAGCTTAGCCCCAGCGGGGTCCGCGAACACCGGGGAGCTGTTTTTT. It encodes CASSLAPAGSANTGELFF.

This rearrangement joins TRBV6-1 to TRBJ1-5; no clear D gene. Germline CDR1 is MNHNS and CDR2 is SASEGT. This CDR3 has 12 amino acids. V lost 3 bases and J lost 6, with 6 bases in between. The chain's CDR3 is CASSDALQPQHF. Written as DNA, the CDR3 is TGTGCCAGCAGTGACGCGCTTCAGCCCCAGCATTTT.

CDR3 in amino acids: CASSYSGTGYGYTF. DNA for the CDR3: TGTGCCAGCAGTTACTCCGGGACAGGGTATGGCTACACCTTC. The rearrangement links TRBV28 to TRBJ1-2; 9 bases are a match to TRBD1. The V gene's germline CDR1 is MDHEN and CDR2 SYDVKM. The CDR3 contains 14 residues. V gave up 4 bases and J gave up 5 bases; unmatched junction bases: 5.

The V gene is TRBV11-2, the J gene TRBJ2-7, with TRBD2 matching 12 bases. Looked up from germline, CDR1 is SGHAT and CDR2 is FQNNGV. After removal of 5 bases from V and 5 bases from J, the junction contained 7 bases not matched to a gene. The CDR3 sequence is 15 residues long. CDR3: CASSQRLAGEDEQYF. Here the CDR3 DNA reads TGTGCCAGCAGCCAACGACTAGCGGGAGAGGACGAGCAGTACTTC.